The subject of this entry is one T cell receptor beta chain. Its cognate antigen is unknown. TCR beta CDR3 regions were amplified from RNA transcripts. HTBI primers were employed in a first-round RT-PCR of the TCR CDR3. TCRdb passed the multiplex PCR reads through MiXCR, listing each CDR3 protein once. This table holds roughly 510,000 distinct CDR3 sequences, about 45% found once. This entry belongs to a study of T cells in Graves' hyperthyroidism and ophthalmopathy. The study's findings and limits: Also found in blood were most expanded thyroid clonotypes above 0.001. Model-based prediction identified ophthalmopathy a median approximately 6.2 months prior to its onset.

The CDR3 is made up of 15 amino acids. Germline V gene lookup returns CDR1 SQVTM and CDR2 ANQGSEA. The J segment lost 3 bases and the V segment lost 8 bases, leaving 11 bases of the junction unmatched. Diagnoses rested on clinical symptoms, serum thyroxine and TRAb, thyroid ultrasound and orbital computed tomography. The sequence was collected from an adult woman with Graves' disease, either hyperthyroidism or ophthalmopathy (not recorded which). The specimen was peripheral blood or thyroid tissue (not recorded which). The chain joins TRBV29-1 to TRBJ1-5, with 9 bases identical to TRBD1. The CDR3 loop is CSLEGQGNYNQPQHF. The CDR3 DNA reads TGCAGCTTAGAGGGACAGGGAAACTACAATCAGCCCCAGCATTTT.